The table lists the clone carrying this T cell receptor beta chain with a few counts. Patients between 18 and 65 years old had hyperthyroidism, newly diagnosed and lasting under 2 months. The PBMCs were taken from approximately 9.7 ml of fresh peripheral blood. This sample was included in a study of T cells in Graves' hyperthyroidism and ophthalmopathy. Template material for amplifying TCR beta CDR3 regions consisted of RNA transcripts. The TCR CDR3 first-round RT-PCR relied on the HTBI primer set. In TCRdb, the multiplex PCR reads were re-called with MiXCR into one record per CDR3 protein. The sample lists over 700,000 distinct CDR3 sequences; over 35% were seen once. The receptor's source is a woman aged 40 to 50 with Graves' hyperthyroidism. The sequencing input was blood.

The CDR3, as DNA: TGTGCTAGTGGTCTTGGACGGGGGTACGAGCAGTACTTC. It is translated as CASGLGRGYEQYF. V and J are TRBV12-5 and TRBJ2-7; weak D call: TRBD2 (6 bases). The CDR3 totals 13 residues. V lost 5 bases and J lost 4, with 12 bases in between. Germline assignment: CDR1 LGHNT and CDR2 FRNRAP.